This entry lists 8 T cell receptor beta chains sequenced from one sample in a study of OX40 agonist ivuxolimab in advanced cancers. The method was immunoSEQ multiplex PCR; TCRdb's version includes in-frame clones alone and lacks a portion of them. Among tens of thousands of clones listed, about 90% were seen once. The specimen was CD4+ or CD8+ T cells sorted from blood, collected in a trial of the OX40 agonist ivuxolimab. Source of these receptors: an adult with an advanced solid tumor such as melanoma, head and neck, liver or kidney cancer.

The chain has TRBV9 and TRBJ2-1; D not certain. The CDR3 totals 17 residues. CDR1 and CDR2 from the germline V gene are SGDLS and YYNGEE. Trimming removed 0 bases from V and 3 bases from J, with 16 bases in between. In DNA form, the CDR3 reads TGTGCCAGCAGCGTAGTTGGACGGCCAGCGAGCTACAATGAGCAGTTCTTC. This encodes CASSVVGRPASYNEQFF.

This chain links TRBV28 with TRBJ2-1; D unresolved. Germline lookup yields CDR1 MDHEN and CDR2 SYDVKM. The CDR3 covers 15 residues. With 9 bases removed from V and 0 bases from J, the gap between germline ends came to 15 bases. The DNA of the CDR3 is TGTGCCAGTCGTCCTCCGCGGAGCTCCTACAATGAGCAGTTCTTC. Translation gives CASRPPRSSYNEQFF.

This rearrangement joins TRBV12-5 to TRBJ2-3; D remains unclear. Germline V gene lookup returns CDR1 LGHNT and CDR2 FRNRAP. The V end was cut by 0 bases, the J end by 2 bases, with 9 bases between. CDR3 size: 15 residues. CDR3 sequence reads: CASGLVLGNTDTQYF. Here the CDR3 DNA reads TGTGCTAGTGGTTTGGTATTGGGTAACACAGATACGCAGTATTTT.

The chain combines TRBV6-5 with TRBJ2-7; D not certain. V dropped 0 bases and J dropped 1 base, with 7 bases sitting between them. CDR3 size: 14 residues. From germline, CDR1 is MNHEY and CDR2 SVGAGI. The CDR3 coding sequence is TGTGCCAGCAGTTACTCGGCACAGTCCTACGAGCAGTACTTC. It codes for CASSYSAQSYEQYF.

The V gene is TRBV2, the J gene TRBJ2-7; 11 nucleotides align to TRBD1. The V gene's germline CDR1 is SNHLY and CDR2 FYNNEI. The ends lost 8 bases at V and 11 bases at J; junction bases unmatched: 11. The CDR3 length is 13 residues. CDR3 amino acids: CASGGTGGPEEYF. The CDR3 DNA is TGTGCCAGCGGAGGGACAGGGGGTCCGGAGGAGTACTTC.

The chain uses TRBV4-2 and TRBJ2-3, with TRBD2 identical over 11 bases. The V gene's germline CDR1 is LGHNA and CDR2 YNFKEQ. Germline trimming cut 3 bases from V and 6 bases from J; bases unmatched to any gene: 5. The CDR3 is 15 amino acids. The CDR3 region is CASSHTSGRPDTQYF. The CDR3 DNA follows: TGTGCCAGCAGCCATACTAGCGGGAGACCCGATACGCAGTATTTT.

This chain uses TRBV11-2 with TRBJ2-7; 8 bases are shared with TRBD2. The CDR3 has 15 residues. Germline loops: CDR1 SGHAT, CDR2 FQNNGV. The J segment lost 2 bases and the V segment lost 1 base, leaving 4 bases of the junction unmatched. As DNA, the CDR3 is TGTGCCAGCAGCTTAGGGCTAGCGGGTGCCTACGAGCAGTACTTC. Its translation is CASSLGLAGAYEQYF. Combining the CDR3 with reference TRBV11-2 and TRBJ2-7 gives the whole variable domain EAGVAQSPRYKIIEKRQSVAFWCNPISGHATLYWYQQILGQGPKLLIQFQNNGVVDDSQLPKDRFSAERLKGVDSTLKIQPAKLEDSAVYLCASSLGLAGAYEQYFGPGTRLTVT.

The V and J genes are TRBV6-6 and TRBJ1-5, with D tentatively TRBD1 (5 bases). The V end lost 4 bases, the J end lost 9 bases, and 10 bases lay between the germline ends. The CDR3 is 12 residues long. Germline V CDR1 and CDR2: MNHNY, SVGAGI (reference sequence). The CDR3 DNA reads as TGTGCCAGCAGTTCCAGGGTAGGGCCCCAGCATTTT. Translation: CASSSRVGPQHF.